Listed below are T cell receptor beta chains from one sample, sequenced in a study of vaccination and CD4 T cells after COVID-19. Their cognate antigens are unknown. TCRdb re-called the PCR reads with MiXCR, one entry per CDR3 protein. Of 20,000 to 25,000 distinct CDR3 sequences in the sample, 46% were seen once. The sample here was CD4+ T cells from blood, cultured in vitro, taken about 7 months after SARS-CoV-2 vaccination. The source is a human donor who had recovered from COVID-19. The CDR3 runs from the conserved cysteine through the conserved F or W. Each record gives: J gene, V gene, D gene, clone size, CDR3 DNA, CDR3 protein. The D gene is left open where the match is weak. The size of a clone is reported for some rows only, either as once, few or many, or as a class for expanded clones.

j_call: TRBJ1-2; v_call: TRBV7-9; d_call: NA; clone_size: NA; cdr3_nt: TGTGCCAGCAGCTTACAAGATCTCTATGGCTACACCTTC; cdr3_aa: CASSLQDLYGYTF
j_call: TRBJ1-6; v_call: TRBV6-1; d_call: NA; clone_size: few; cdr3_nt: TGTGCCAGCAGTGAATTCGAGCAATCACCCCTCCACTTT; cdr3_aa: CASSEFEQSPLHF
j_call: TRBJ1-5; v_call: TRBV20-1; d_call: NA; clone_size: few; cdr3_nt: TGCAGTGCCATAAGAATTCAGGGAATCTACGGCAATCAGCCCCAGCATTTT; cdr3_aa: CSAIRIQGIYGNQPQHF
j_call: TRBJ1-1; v_call: TRBV5-1; d_call: TRBD1; clone_size: NA; cdr3_nt: TGCGCCAGCAGCTGGGCAGGGGGCCACACTGAAGCTTTCTTT; cdr3_aa: CASSWAGGHTEAFF
j_call: TRBJ2-7; v_call: TRBV5-4; d_call: NA; clone_size: once; cdr3_nt: TGTGCCAGCAGCTTGGATGGCGTCTACGAGCAGTACTTC; cdr3_aa: CASSLDGVYEQYF
j_call: TRBJ1-2; v_call: TRBV18; d_call: TRBD1; clone_size: NA; cdr3_nt: TGTGCCAGCTCACCCCAAGGGGGCGAGGGCTACACCTTC; cdr3_aa: CASSPQGGEGYTF
j_call: TRBJ1-2; v_call: TRBV6-1; d_call: NA; clone_size: few; cdr3_nt: TGTGCCAGCAGCGACGTGGCGGCGGGAAACTATGGCTACACCTTC; cdr3_aa: CASSDVAAGNYGYTF
j_call: TRBJ2-5; v_call: TRBV20-1; d_call: NA; clone_size: few; cdr3_nt: TGCAGTGCTAGAGACCGAGTAAGGGCAGAGACCCAGTACTTC; cdr3_aa: CSARDRVRAETQYF
j_call: TRBJ2-5; v_call: TRBV24-1; d_call: NA; clone_size: NA; cdr3_nt: TGTGCCACAGGCCGGGCGCGGGAGACCCAGTACTTC; cdr3_aa: CATGRARETQYF
j_call: TRBJ2-5; v_call: TRBV6-1; d_call: TRBD2; clone_size: NA; cdr3_nt: TGTGCCAGCAGCCGACGTAGCGGGGCCTATGAGACCCAGTACTTC; cdr3_aa: CASSRRSGAYETQYF
j_call: TRBJ1-1; v_call: TRBV18; d_call: NA; clone_size: NA; cdr3_nt: TGTGCCAGCTCGCCCCAGGGGACTGAAGCTTTCTTT; cdr3_aa: CASSPQGTEAFF
j_call: TRBJ2-5; v_call: TRBV19; d_call: TRBD1; clone_size: few; cdr3_nt: TGTGCCAGTAGTATACGAGGGACAGGGGGTATTGTGGAGACCCAGTACTTC; cdr3_aa: CASSIRGTGGIVETQYF
j_call: TRBJ2-7; v_call: TRBV10-3; d_call: NA; clone_size: NA; cdr3_nt: TGTGCCATCAGCCGAGAATTAAATACAGGGGAGCAGTACTTC; cdr3_aa: CAISRELNTGEQYF
j_call: TRBJ2-1; v_call: TRBV6-1; d_call: NA; clone_size: NA; cdr3_nt: TGTGCCAGCAGTTATTGGAGGGGAGTTCAAAATGAGCAGTTCTTC; cdr3_aa: CASSYWRGVQNEQFF
j_call: TRBJ1-6; v_call: TRBV19; d_call: NA; clone_size: few; cdr3_nt: TGTGCCAGTAGTATCGGTAAAGATTCACCCCTCCACTTT; cdr3_aa: CASSIGKDSPLHF
j_call: TRBJ2-5; v_call: TRBV20-1; d_call: NA; clone_size: NA; cdr3_nt: TGCAGTGCTAGAAATCGGGAGACCCAGTACTTC; cdr3_aa: CSARNRETQYF
j_call: TRBJ1-6; v_call: TRBV27; d_call: NA; clone_size: few; cdr3_nt: TGTGCCAGCAGTGGTGTGAATTCACCCCTCCACTTT; cdr3_aa: CASSGVNSPLHF
j_call: TRBJ2-7; v_call: TRBV6-1; d_call: TRBD1; clone_size: few; cdr3_nt: TGTGCCAGCTGCGCACCGGGACAGGGGCCCTACGAGCAGTACTTC; cdr3_aa: CASCAPGQGPYEQYF
j_call: TRBJ2-1; v_call: TRBV19; d_call: NA; clone_size: NA; cdr3_nt: TGTGCCAGTAGTATATTGAGGGGCGATGAGCAGTTCTTC; cdr3_aa: CASSILRGDEQFF
j_call: TRBJ1-5; v_call: TRBV7-2; d_call: NA; clone_size: few; cdr3_nt: TGTGCCAGCAGCTTAGTGGACCATCAGCCCCAGCATTTT; cdr3_aa: CASSLVDHQPQHF
j_call: TRBJ2-7; v_call: TRBV7-8; d_call: NA; clone_size: NA; cdr3_nt: TGTGCCAGCAGCGCCACCTGGACAGACTCCTACGAGCAGTACTTC; cdr3_aa: CASSATWTDSYEQYF
j_call: TRBJ2-1; v_call: TRBV6-5; d_call: NA; clone_size: NA; cdr3_nt: TGTGCCAGCAGTTACTCGAACAAGAACAATGAGCAGTTCTTC; cdr3_aa: CASSYSNKNNEQFF
j_call: TRBJ2-5; v_call: TRBV5-4; d_call: NA; clone_size: NA; cdr3_nt: TGTGCCAGCAGCTCCCCGGTGCGCGGACAAGAGACCCAGTACTTC; cdr3_aa: CASSSPVRGQETQYF
j_call: TRBJ2-3; v_call: TRBV7-9; d_call: NA; clone_size: NA; cdr3_nt: TGTGCCAGCAGCTTGGGTAGTGCAGATACGCAGTATTTT; cdr3_aa: CASSLGSADTQYF
j_call: TRBJ1-1; v_call: TRBV7-9; d_call: NA; clone_size: medium-sized; cdr3_nt: TGTGCCAGCACCCGTCTGGGGGCTGAAGCTTTCTTT; cdr3_aa: CASTRLGAEAFF
j_call: TRBJ2-5; v_call: TRBV6-1; d_call: NA; clone_size: few; cdr3_nt: TGTGCCAGCTCAGACGGAATTAAAGAGACCCAGTACTTC; cdr3_aa: CASSDGIKETQYF
j_call: TRBJ1-1; v_call: TRBV25-1; d_call: TRBD1; clone_size: NA; cdr3_nt: TGTGCCAGCAGTGAGGACAGGAGCACTGAAGCTTTCTTT; cdr3_aa: CASSEDRSTEAFF
j_call: TRBJ2-3; v_call: TRBV6-6; d_call: NA; clone_size: NA; cdr3_nt: TGTGCCAGCAGTCAGGGACACGGCACAGATACGCAGTATTTT; cdr3_aa: CASSQGHGTDTQYF
j_call: TRBJ2-1; v_call: TRBV18; d_call: NA; clone_size: NA; cdr3_nt: TGTGCCAGCTCACCGGCAGGGACCTCTCTATACAATGAGCAGTTCTTC; cdr3_aa: CASSPAGTSLYNEQFF
j_call: TRBJ2-5; v_call: TRBV7-8; d_call: NA; clone_size: NA; cdr3_nt: TGTGCCAGCAGCCCTCAGGGCTGGGGGACCCAGTACTTC; cdr3_aa: CASSPQGWGTQYF
j_call: TRBJ1-1; v_call: TRBV7-6; d_call: TRBD1; clone_size: NA; cdr3_nt: TGTGCCAGCAGCAAGAGGGACAGGGCAGCTGAAGCTTTCTTT; cdr3_aa: CASSKRDRAAEAFF
j_call: TRBJ2-1; v_call: TRBV7-2; d_call: NA; clone_size: NA; cdr3_nt: TGTGCCAGCAGCCAAGTCGATGAGCAGTTCTTC; cdr3_aa: CASSQVDEQFF
j_call: TRBJ2-1; v_call: TRBV6-1; d_call: TRBD1; clone_size: NA; cdr3_nt: TGTGCCAGCAGTGAATTAGGTAGTGGGGACAGGGGGCGTGAGCAGTTCTTC; cdr3_aa: CASSELGSGDRGREQFF
j_call: TRBJ2-7; v_call: TRBV7-3; d_call: NA; clone_size: NA; cdr3_nt: TGTGCCAGCAGCTTACGTGAGGGCGGGGAGCAGTACTTC; cdr3_aa: CASSLREGGEQYF
j_call: TRBJ2-1; v_call: TRBV6-1; d_call: NA; clone_size: NA; cdr3_nt: TGTGCCAGCAGTGGGTGGACTGCGGAGTCGTACAATGAGCAGTTCTTC; cdr3_aa: CASSGWTAESYNEQFF
j_call: TRBJ2-7; v_call: TRBV19; d_call: TRBD1; clone_size: NA; cdr3_nt: TGTGCCAGTAGTACCGCGGACAGGGGGCTCTACGAGCAGTACTTC; cdr3_aa: CASSTADRGLYEQYF
j_call: TRBJ1-5; v_call: TRBV7-8; d_call: NA; clone_size: NA; cdr3_nt: TGTGCCAGCAGCCCATGGGTTCGCCAGGCCCAACGTGGGCCCCAGCATTTT; cdr3_aa: CASSPWVRQAQRGPQHF
j_call: TRBJ2-5; v_call: TRBV11-2; d_call: TRBD2; clone_size: few; cdr3_nt: TGTGCCAGCAGCTTAGGTGTGACTAGCGGCCAAGAGACCCAGTACTTC; cdr3_aa: CASSLGVTSGQETQYF